The T cell receptor beta chain under discussion was sequenced for a study of CXCR3-negative and CXCR3-positive naive CD8 T cells. Study conclusions and caveats: Naive cells with CXCR3 showed TRB CDR3s that were more hydrophobic than those in CXCR3-negative naive cells.

Looked up from germline, CDR1 is SGHDN and CDR2 is FVKESK. The CDR3 runs 13 residues. Triplicate sorts, approximately 300,000 cells apiece, were made for each CD8+ T cell subset. UMI-tagged TRB cDNA libraries were built via 5' RACE. Using the 5' RACE reads, TCRdb records one entry per CDR3 protein without DNA. The specimen's table records some 7,000 distinct CDR3 sequences. In the case of this clonotype: No antigen is known for it.

Specimen: naive CXCR3+ CD8+ T cells from blood. Subset here: CD45RO-CCR7+CD27+CD95- naive CD8+ T cells expressing CXCR3 (TNR3+). This rearrangement joins TRBV14 to TRBJ2-5. This receptor was identified in a human donor in good health. Some clones in this sample may be carry-over from other donors' samples. This CDR3 is CASSQERQETQYF. Full variable domain (remainder filled in from reference TRBV14 and TRBJ2-5): EAGVTQFPSHSVIEKGQTVTLRCDPISGHDNLYWYRRVMGKEIKFLLHFVKESKQDESGMPNNRFLAERTGGTYSTLKVQPAELEDSGVYFCASSQERQETQYFGPGTRLLVL.